A selection of T cell receptor beta chains follows, all from one sample in a study of T-cell memory formation after mild COVID-19. TCRdb re-called the 5' RACE reads with MiXCR, one entry per CDR3 protein. Of hundreds of thousands of distinct CDR3 sequences listed, roughly 15% were seen once; the top ten hold 20% to 25%. The sequencing input was PBMCs or a T cell subset sorted from them (not recorded which). All receptors come from a man between 18 and 35 years old who had mild COVID-19 (a few samples of this study predate the infection). Cell type and time point are not known. Both conserved end residues are part of each CDR3. Fields, in order: J gene, clone size, D gene, V gene, CDR3 DNA, CDR3 protein. D genes are given only for firm matches. Expanded clones are given a class, and other clones once, few, many or no size at all.

TRBJ2-2,.,.,TRBV12-3/TRBV12-4,TGTGCCAGCAGTTTGGCGGCTCGAAACACCGGGGAGCTGTTTTTT,CASSLAARNTGELFF
TRBJ2-1,.,.,TRBV7-9,TGTGCCAGCAGCTTTCTCCCAGCGGGCCACAATGAGCAGTTCTTC,CASSFLPAGHNEQFF
TRBJ2-3,many,.,TRBV10-3,TGTGCCATCAGTGAGTCGAGGCGGGGCACAGATACGCAGTATTTT,CAISESRRGTDTQYF
TRBJ2-2,few,.,TRBV12-3/TRBV12-4,TGTGCCAGCGTAGGGGACACCGGGGAGCTGTTTTTT,CASVGDTGELFF
TRBJ2-1,many,TRBD1,TRBV5-1,TGCGCCAGCAGCTTGGGTAGGGACAGTGAGCAGTTCTTC,CASSLGRDSEQFF
TRBJ2-5,few,.,TRBV7-8,TGTGCCAGCAGCTTAGCATGGACAGAAGAGACCCAGTACTTC,CASSLAWTEETQYF
TRBJ2-7,.,TRBD1,TRBV9,TGTGCCAGCAGCGCAGGGGGCAGTTTCTACGAGCAGTACTTC,CASSAGGSFYEQYF
TRBJ2-2,.,.,TRBV7-8,TGTGCCAGCAGCGGGGGTGTTACCGGGGAGCTGTTTTTT,CASSGGVTGELFF
TRBJ2-1,.,.,TRBV6-1,TGTGCCAGCAGTGAAGGGACTAGCAGGGGGAATGAGCAGTTCTTC,CASSEGTSRGNEQFF
TRBJ2-1,.,.,TRBV7-3,TGTGCCAGCAGCCCCCTCAGGGTTGGTCTGGGTGAGCAGTTCTTC,CASSPLRVGLGEQFF
TRBJ2-3,.,.,TRBV9,TGTGCCAGCAGCGTAGTTTTGGACGGTCCAGATACGCAGTATTTT,CASSVVLDGPDTQYF
TRBJ1-3,many,.,TRBV7-2,TGTGCCAGCAGCTCCGACAGCACTGGAAACACCATATATTTT,CASSSDSTGNTIYF
TRBJ2-1,.,TRBD1,TRBV4-3,TGCGCCAGCAGCCTAGGTAGGGGACAGGGGTTTTGGAATGAGCAGTTCTTC,CASSLGRGQGFWNEQFF
TRBJ2-1,few,.,TRBV12-3/TRBV12-4,TGTGCCACCCGACGGCGGGGGCGGAATGAGCAGTTCTTC,CATRRRGRNEQFF
TRBJ2-5,few,TRBD2,TRBV5-6,TGTGCCAGCAGCCGAAATTTGGCAGCGGGGCTTCGAGAGACCCAGTACTTC,CASSRNLAAGLRETQYF
TRBJ1-2,few,.,TRBV2,TGTGCCAGCAGTGTAACGGAACTAGATGGCTACACCTTC,CASSVTELDGYTF
TRBJ1-5,many,.,TRBV12-3/TRBV12-4,TGTGCCAGCAGTTTAAGGGGAAGGGAGCCCCAGCATTTT,CASSLRGREPQHF
TRBJ2-3,few,.,TRBV24-1,TGTGCCACCAGTGATTTGGGTGTGGGTGGGGTGCTCGCAGATACGCAGTATTTT,CATSDLGVGGVLADTQYF
TRBJ1-2,.,.,TRBV5-1,TGCGCCAGCAGCTTGATGGACACTTCTTATGGCTACACCTTC,CASSLMDTSYGYTF
TRBJ2-1,.,TRBD2,TRBV4-2,TGTGCCAGCAGCCAGGCCCTGGGTAGCGGGGGGGATGAGCAGTTCTTC,CASSQALGSGGDEQFF
TRBJ2-3,.,.,TRBV7-2,TGTGCCAGCAGCCCACAAGGGTCGGTGGGGACAGATACGCAGTATTTT,CASSPQGSVGTDTQYF
TRBJ2-5,.,.,TRBV5-1,TGCGCCAGCAGCTTGGATCGATTCGGGGAGACCCAGTACTTC,CASSLDRFGETQYF
TRBJ2-1,few,TRBD2,TRBV6-1,TGTGCCAGCAGTGAGAAGCTAGCGGGACACAATGAGCAGTTCTTC,CASSEKLAGHNEQFF
TRBJ2-7,.,.,TRBV13,TGTGCCAGCAGCCGGGACCGACCGACCCACTACGAGGAGTACTTC,CASSRDRPTHYEEYF
TRBJ1-1,.,.,TRBV3-1,TGTGCCAGCAGCCAGGCCAGGGAGGCGACTGAAGCTTTCTTT,CASSQAREATEAFF
TRBJ2-7,few,.,TRBV7-9,TGTGCCAGCACTTCAGCCGGGACAACCGCCTACGAGCAGTACTTC,CASTSAGTTAYEQYF
TRBJ2-2,few,.,TRBV6-2/TRBV6-3,TGTGCCAGCTGCCGGTTAGGAATCGGGGAGCTGTTTTTT,CASCRLGIGELFF
TRBJ1-5,once,.,TRBV2,TGTGCCAGCAATGGGGCGTATGGCAATCAGCCCCAGCATTTT,CASNGAYGNQPQHF
TRBJ2-6,few,TRBD1,TRBV7-9,TGTGCCAGCAGCATACGAGGGGACAGGGGAGCCAACGTCCTGACTTTC,CASSIRGDRGANVLTF
TRBJ2-3,few,.,TRBV6-1,TGTGCCAGTACCTTGGACATCACAGATACGCAGTATTTT,CASTLDITDTQYF
TRBJ1-2,.,TRBD1,TRBV19,TGTGCCAGTAGTTCGGGACAGAACTATGGCTACACCTTC,CASSSGQNYGYTF
TRBJ2-1,few,TRBD1,TRBV28,TGTGCCAGCAGTCCCAGACAGGGGGCACCCTACAATGAGCAGTTCTTC,CASSPRQGAPYNEQFF
TRBJ2-5,few,.,TRBV7-8,TGTGCCAGCAGCTTGTGGGCTGGGGAGACCCAGTACTTC,CASSLWAGETQYF
TRBJ1-1,few,.,TRBV2,TGTGCCAGCAGTTCCGGGCCCATGAACACTGAAGCTTTCTTT,CASSSGPMNTEAFF
TRBJ2-2,.,.,TRBV6-1,TGTGCCAGCAGCGGACTTCGCTCGGAGCTGTTTTTT,CASSGLRSELFF
TRBJ2-7,few,TRBD2,TRBV12-3/TRBV12-4,TGTGCCAGCAGTTTAGCGGTGAGACTAGCGGGGGGCGAGCAGTACTTC,CASSLAVRLAGGEQYF
TRBJ2-2,.,TRBD1,TRBV4-1,TGCGCCAGCAGCTACAGGGGGAGAAACACCGGGGAGCTGTTTTTT,CASSYRGRNTGELFF
TRBJ2-7,few,.,TRBV20-1,TGCAGTGCTAGAGATGCCGGGACCCTCTACGAGCAGTACTTC,CSARDAGTLYEQYF
TRBJ2-3,.,.,TRBV20-1,TGCAGTGCTAGAGATCTAGAGGGCACAGATACGCAGTATTTT,CSARDLEGTDTQYF
TRBJ1-4,.,.,TRBV7-2,TGTGCCAGCAGCTCGGGACTGGCTAATGAAAAACTGTTTTTT,CASSSGLANEKLFF
TRBJ2-4,.,.,TRBV28,TGTGCCAGCAGCCTTACAGTACTGCTAGCCAAAAACATTCAGTACTTC,CASSLTVLLAKNIQYF
TRBJ2-3,few,.,TRBV4-3,TGCGCCAGCAGCCCCGCCCGGGGGGCGGTAGATACGCAGTATTTT,CASSPARGAVDTQYF
TRBJ1-2,few,TRBD1,TRBV25-1,TGTGCCAGCAGCGGGACAGGGGCCCTTTATGGCTACACCTTC,CASSGTGALYGYTF
TRBJ2-5,few,.,TRBV5-1,TGCGCCAGCAGCTTGGCGGCTACTCAAGAGACCCAGTACTTC,CASSLAATQETQYF
TRBJ2-2,many,.,TRBV24-1,TGTGCCACCAGTGATTGGGAGACCGGGGAGCTGTTTTTT,CATSDWETGELFF
TRBJ2-5,.,.,TRBV28,TGTGCCAGCAGAGGATACTCCATGGGGACCCAGTACTTC,CASRGYSMGTQYF
TRBJ2-1,.,.,TRBV5-8,TGTGCCAGCAGTGCCAGGTTTGAGGATAAGTTCTTC,CASSARFEDKFF
TRBJ2-3,few,TRBD1,TRBV5-1,TGCGCCAGCAGTTCTGGACAGGGCCCAGATACGCAGTATTTT,CASSSGQGPDTQYF
TRBJ2-2,.,.,TRBV4-1,TGCGCCAGCAGCCAAGTAAATGATGGGGCTTACGTCGGGGAGCTGTTTTTT,CASSQVNDGAYVGELFF
TRBJ2-3,.,.,TRBV6-5,TGTGCCAGCAGTACCCGGTGGAGTCGGGGTTTCACAGATACGCAGTATTTT,CASSTRWSRGFTDTQYF
TRBJ2-5,.,.,TRBV11-2,TGTGCCAGCAGCTTAGGGCCAGTATGGCAAGAGACCCAGTACTTC,CASSLGPVWQETQYF
TRBJ2-7,.,.,TRBV20-1,TGCAGTGCTAGAGGGGGTCCCTACGAGCAGTACTTC,CSARGGPYEQYF
TRBJ2-7,.,.,TRBV4-1,TGCGCCAGCAGCCAAGATAAGGCAGGGGAGGGGTACGAGCAGTACTTC,CASSQDKAGEGYEQYF
TRBJ2-7,.,TRBD2,TRBV7-9,TGTGCCAGCAGCTTAGTATCTAGCGGCTACGAGCAGTACTTC,CASSLVSSGYEQYF
TRBJ2-3,few,TRBD1,TRBV6-6,TGTGCCAGCAGTTACTCGACAGCGACAGGGGGCACAGATACGCAGTATTTT,CASSYSTATGGTDTQYF